Presented here are 21 T cell receptor beta chains from one specimen sequenced in a study of cytomegalovirus exposure and HLA in healthy donors (dated by TCRdb to the late 2010s). The receptor library was made with the immunoSEQ multiplex PCR assay. For the multiplex PCR, a mixture combining 60 forward primers for TCR Vbeta segments and 13 reverse primers for TCR Jbeta segments was used. The immuneACCESS repertoire file appears here via TCRdb, limited to in-frame rearrangements. These files lack a portion of the clones; in checked studies, under half of the deficit traces to unresolved V genes, and the cause of the others is not known. This sample is represented by more than 150,000 clones; roughly 82% of them were singletons. The ten largest clonotypes hold more than 6.5% of the sample. The sample comprised PBMCs. These receptors were collected from a woman in her fifties or sixties in good health and CMV-seropositive.

This chain connects TRBV29-1 to TRBJ2-4; possibly TRBD2 for D (6 bases). Germline values: CDR1 SQVTM, CDR2 ANQGSEA. Between the trimmed V and J ends, which lost 7 bases and 9 bases, there was a span of 13 bases. The CDR3 spans 11 residues. The CDR3 sequence is CSAWDSGIQYF. CDR3 DNA: TGCAGCGCTTGGGACTCCGGCATTCAGTACTTC.

V is TRBV2 and J is TRBJ2-2; no firm D call. V was trimmed by 9 bases and J by 3 bases, leaving 17 bases between them. Germline V lookup: CDR1 SNHLY, CDR2 FYNNEI. This CDR3 region has 15 residues. CDR3 in DNA: TGTGCCAGTACGGGTCCCGACCATTACACCGGGGAGCTGTTTTTT. Its translation: CASTGPDHYTGELFF.

The chain couples TRBV5-1 to TRBJ1-1, with a weak D call TRBD1 (6 bases). This CDR3 contains 14 residues. Germline V gives CDR1 SGHRS, CDR2 YFSETQ. V lost 0 bases, J lost 7 bases, and 13 bases lay in between. CDR3 nucleotides: TGCGCCAGCAGCTTGGGCGGACAGTACAATGAAGCTTTCTTT. The encoded protein is CASSLGGQYNEAFF.

As to this clone: Germline is not matched at one junction end, which may reflect a read error. The chain recombines TRBV7-9 with TRBJ2-2; tentative D call: TRBD2 (5 bases). This CDR3 spans 17 amino acids. Per the germline V gene, CDR1 is SEHNR and CDR2 is FQNEAQ (reference sequence). The DNA for the CDR3 is TGTTCCAGCAGCTTAGATGAGGGAGCCACGAACACCGGGGAGCTGTTTTTT. Protein: CSSSLDEGATNTGELFF.

The J gene is TRBJ1-2, the V gene TRBV27, with 7 bases fitting TRBD1. The length of the CDR3 is 13 residues. Trimming at V came to 6 bases and at J to 4 bases, leaving 5 bases not matched to a gene. Germline V gene sequence: CDR1 MNHEY, CDR2 SMNVEV (reference sequence). For the CDR3, the DNA is TGTGCCAGCAGACCACAGGGGCCCTATGGCTACACCTTC. Protein: CASRPQGPYGYTF.

The rearrangement links TRBV19 to TRBJ2-1, with 9 positions matching TRBD2. Germline V gives CDR1 LNHDA, CDR2 SQIVND (reference sequence). V was clipped by 3 bases and J by 3 bases; unmatched bases: 3. The CDR3 runs 15 residues. DNA for the CDR3: TGTGCCAGTAGTATCGGTAGCGGGGGCTACAATGAGCAGTTCTTC. Its protein product is CASSIGSGGYNEQFF.

V is TRBV25-1 and J is TRBJ2-7; no firm D call. V was cut by 6 bases and J by 0 bases, with 6 bases left in between. The germline gives CDR1 MGHDK, CDR2 SYGVNS. CDR3 length: 12 amino acids. In nucleotides, the CDR3 is TGTGCCAGCAGCCCCTCCTCCTACGAGCAGTACTTC. The encoded protein is CASSPSSYEQYF.

This chain joins TRBV4-3 and TRBJ1-1, with no clear D. The CDR3 sequence is 14 residues long. Trimming left V 0 bases short and J 4 bases short, with 9 bases between. Germline values: CDR1 LGHNA, CDR2 YSLEER. CDR3 sequence: CASSQEEGTTEAFF. DNA for the CDR3: TGCGCCAGCAGCCAAGAAGAGGGCACCACTGAAGCTTTCTTT.

The J gene is TRBJ2-1, the V gene TRBV30, with D possibly being TRBD2 (6 bases). This CDR3 region has 12 residues. V lost 4 bases, J lost 10 bases, and 14 bases lay in between. Germline assignment: CDR1 GTSNPN and CDR2 SVGIG (reference sequence). CDR3 protein: CAWTSGGTEQFF. The CDR3 DNA sequence: TGTGCCTGGACAAGTGGGGGGACCGAGCAGTTCTTC.

The V call is TRBV6-6, the J call TRBJ1-3, with 7 bases aligning to TRBD1. The CDR3 loop spans 14 amino acids. Germline trimming cut 7 bases from V and 2 bases from J; bases unmatched to any gene: 5. Germline assignment: CDR1 MNHNY and CDR2 SVGAGI (reference sequence). Here the CDR3 DNA reads TGTGCCAGCATACTAGACAGGGCTGGAAACACCATATATTTT. It translates to CASILDRAGNTIYF.

This sequence joins TRBV6-5 and TRBJ1-1, with D perhaps TRBD1 (6 bases). The CDR3 consists of 15 residues. V shed 0 bases and J shed 3 bases, with 11 bases lying between them. CDR1 and CDR2 (germline): MNHEY, SVGAGI. The CDR3 region is CASSYSAGADTEAFF. The CDR3 nucleotides read TGTGCCAGCAGTTACTCTGCAGGGGCGGACACTGAAGCTTTCTTT.

The chain links TRBV7-9 to TRBJ2-3; 8 positions agree with TRBD1. V shed 8 bases and J 3 bases; nucleotides not matched to a gene: 7. Per germline, CDR1 SEHNR and CDR2 FQNEAQ (reference sequence). This CDR3 comprises 14 residues. The CDR3 sequence is CASFLGTGTDTQYF. The CDR3 bases are TGTGCCAGCTTCTTGGGGACAGGTACAGATACGCAGTATTTT.

About this clone itself: The germline gene is not matched at one end of the junction; a read error may be the cause. The gene calls are TRBV7-9 and TRBJ2-7, with D perhaps matching TRBD2 (7 bases). This CDR3 region has 13 residues. Per the germline V gene, CDR1 is SEHNR and CDR2 is FQNEAQ (reference sequence). The CDR3 coding sequence is TGTTCCAGCAGCCGGGAGGAGGGGGGGCCCGAGTACTTC. This gives the protein CSSSREEGGPEYF.

The rearrangement uses TRBV29-1 and TRBJ1-2; 9 bases line up with TRBD1. Germline CDR1 SQVTM, CDR2 ANQGSEA. The CDR3 extends over 12 amino acids. V lost 6 bases and J lost 7; bases outside the gene matches: 6. CDR3 sequence: CSVLGQGGGYTF. CDR3 sequence (DNA): TGCAGCGTGCTGGGACAGGGCGGTGGCTACACCTTC.

The chain is built from TRBV6-6 and TRBJ1-1, with 7 bases aligning to TRBD1. The CDR3 covers 13 residues. From germline, CDR1 is MNHNY and CDR2 SVGAGI (reference sequence). Germline trimming cut 0 bases from V and 7 bases from J; bases unmatched to any gene: 2. The CDR3 spells CASSYSGTDEAFF. DNA for the CDR3: TGTGCCAGCAGTTACTCCGGGACAGATGAAGCTTTCTTT.

The chain links TRBV27 to TRBJ2-7; a possible D gene is TRBD2 (5 bases). Germline V gene data show CDR1 as MNHEY and CDR2 as SMNVEV (reference sequence). V was cut by 2 bases and J by 3 bases, with 11 bases left in between. The CDR3 length is 14 residues. The CDR3 nucleotides read TGTGCCAGCAGTTTAAGAGGGCCTGGCTACGAGCAGTACTTC. It encodes CASSLRGPGYEQYF.

J is TRBJ2-7 and V is TRBV6-1, with D perhaps matching TRBD2 (6 bases). The CDR3 has 15 amino acids. Germline CDR1 and CDR2: MNHNS and SASEGT. V was clipped by 3 bases and J by 1 base, with 13 bases between them. CDR3 nucleotides: TGTGCCAGCAGTGATGTTGGGGGGAGATCCTACGAGCAGTACTTC. Protein product: CASSDVGGRSYEQYF.

This clone was picked up one time. The J gene is TRBJ2-7, the V gene TRBV19; 10 nucleotides align to TRBD1. V lost 5 bases, J lost 3 bases, and 7 bases stayed unmatched. CDR1 is LNHDA and CDR2 is SQIVND in the germline V gene (reference sequence). This CDR3 is 15 amino acids long. CDR3 in DNA: TGTGCCAGTAGTTTATCACGGACAGGGGGCTACGAGCAGTACTTC. Amino acids: CASSLSRTGGYEQYF.

This clone came up a few times. The CDR3 nucleotides are TGTGCCTGGAGTGTAAAAGCAGGGGCCACCTTAGAGGCGCAGTATTTT. Translated: CAWSVKAGATLEAQYF. This chain uses TRBV30 with TRBJ2-3, with a possible D match to TRBD1 (6 bases). V was pared by 0 bases and J by 10 bases, with 23 bases between. Germline V gene data show CDR1 as GTSNPN and CDR2 as SVGIG (reference sequence). CDR3 length: 16 amino acids.

The rearrangement uses TRBV7-8 and TRBJ1-2; D not resolved. This CDR3 region has 15 residues. V was cut by 5 bases and J by 7 bases, with 20 bases left in between. The germline V gene encodes CDR1 SGHVS and CDR2 FQNEAQ. This CDR3 reads CASSVEVGGLVGYTF. DNA for the CDR3: TGTGCCAGCAGCGTAGAAGTGGGAGGACTCGTTGGCTACACCTTC.

This chain uses TRBV5-6 with TRBJ2-1; 7 nucleotides agree with TRBD1. Looked up from germline, CDR1 is SGHDT and CDR2 is YYEEEE. V gave up 0 bases and J gave up 9 bases; unmatched junction bases: 12. The CDR3 consists of 16 residues. This CDR3 reads CASSLDGQAHLTEQFF. The CDR3 DNA follows: TGTGCCAGCAGCTTGGATGGACAGGCCCACTTGACTGAGCAGTTCTTC.